The T cell receptor beta chain under discussion was sequenced for a study of shared clonotypes between healthy human individuals. Study in general: Aged between 18 and 49, the donors were a couple of women and three men.

Of note for this clone: No antigen is known for it.

Study-level points and caveats: Limited genetic and exposure-history diversity came from having few donors.

Profiling relied on immunoSEQ multiplex PCR, and the TCRdb table lists in-frame clones only, not all of them. The table has 700,000 or so clones, roughly 78% seen once. V was trimmed by 2 bases and J by 0 bases, leaving 11 bases between them. The CDR3 is made up of 15 amino acids. The germline V gene has CDR1 MNHEY and CDR2 SVGAGI. The TCR sequence derives from a woman younger than 45 in good health. This chain links TRBV6-5 with TRBJ2-7; no clear D. Sequenced: memory CD4+ T cells sorted from blood. Subset noted: CD45RA-negative fraction. The CDR3 is CASSYGSSDSYEQYF. The DNA of the CDR3 is TGTGCCAGCAGTTACGGGTCATCCGACTCCTACGAGCAGTACTTC.